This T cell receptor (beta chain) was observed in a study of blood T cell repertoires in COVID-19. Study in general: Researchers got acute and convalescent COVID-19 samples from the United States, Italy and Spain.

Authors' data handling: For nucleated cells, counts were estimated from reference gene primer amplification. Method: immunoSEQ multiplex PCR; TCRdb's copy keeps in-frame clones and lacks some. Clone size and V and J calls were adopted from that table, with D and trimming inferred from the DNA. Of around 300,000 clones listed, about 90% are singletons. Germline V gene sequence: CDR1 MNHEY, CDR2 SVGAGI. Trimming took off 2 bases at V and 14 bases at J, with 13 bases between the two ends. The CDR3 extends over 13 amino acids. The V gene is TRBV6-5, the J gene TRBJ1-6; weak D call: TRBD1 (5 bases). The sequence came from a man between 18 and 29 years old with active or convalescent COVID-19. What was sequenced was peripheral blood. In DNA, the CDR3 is TGTGCCAGCAGTTACGGGGGACTTGTGGCCCTCCACTTT. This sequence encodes CASSYGGLVALHF.